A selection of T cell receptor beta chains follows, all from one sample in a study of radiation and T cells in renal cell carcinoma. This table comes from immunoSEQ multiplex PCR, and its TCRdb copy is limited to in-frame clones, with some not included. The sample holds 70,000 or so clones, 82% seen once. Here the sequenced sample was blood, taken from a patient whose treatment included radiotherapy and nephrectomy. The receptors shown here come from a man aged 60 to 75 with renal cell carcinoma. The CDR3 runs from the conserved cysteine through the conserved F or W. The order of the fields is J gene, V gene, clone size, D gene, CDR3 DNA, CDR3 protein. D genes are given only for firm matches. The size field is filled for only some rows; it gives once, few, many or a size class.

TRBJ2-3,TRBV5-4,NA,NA,TGTGCCAGCAGCTCCAGCACAGATACGCAGTATTTT,CASSSSTDTQYF
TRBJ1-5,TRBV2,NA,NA,TGTGCCAGCGGATCAGAAAACAATCAGCCCCAGCATTTT,CASGSENNQPQHF
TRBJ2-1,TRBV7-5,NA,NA,TGTGTCAGAAGCCCGGAGGGAGGTGTTGCGGATGAGCAGTTCTTC,CVRSPEGGVADEQFF
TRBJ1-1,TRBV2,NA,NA,TGTGCCAGCGGGGAAGTACGGGGGAACACTGAAGCTTTCTTT,CASGEVRGNTEAFF
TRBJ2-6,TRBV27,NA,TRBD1,TGTGCCAGTACAAGCCCCCCGGGACAGGGGATTCGGTGGGCCAACGTCCTGACTTTC,CASTSPPGQGIRWANVLTF
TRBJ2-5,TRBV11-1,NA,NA,TGTGCCAGCAGCTTACAACAAGAGACCCAGTACTTC,CASSLQQETQYF
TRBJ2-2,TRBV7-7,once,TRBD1,TGTGCCAGCAGCTTAGTAGGGGGCGCTGACACCGGGGAGCTGTTTTTT,CASSLVGGADTGELFF
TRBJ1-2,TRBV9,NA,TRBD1,TGTGCCAGTTCGGGACAGGGTTGGTATGGCTACACCTTC,CASSGQGWYGYTF
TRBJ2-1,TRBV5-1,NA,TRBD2,TGCGCCAGCAGCTTGGAGTTCGGCGGGAGTTGGGGGAATGAGCAGTTCTTC,CASSLEFGGSWGNEQFF
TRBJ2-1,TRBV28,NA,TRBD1,TGTGCCAGCAGTTCGGGCGGGACAGGTATACTTAATGAGCAGTTCTTC,CASSSGGTGILNEQFF
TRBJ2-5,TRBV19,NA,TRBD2,TGTGCCAGTAGTACTGGACTAGCGGGAGGTCGCGCTTGGGAGACCCAGTACTTC,CASSTGLAGGRAWETQYF
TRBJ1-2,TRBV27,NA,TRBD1,TGTGCCAGCAGTTTGGGAACAGGGGGGTTAGGTGGCTACACCTTC,CASSLGTGGLGGYTF
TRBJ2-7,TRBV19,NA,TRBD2,TGTGCCACAAGGGGACTAGCGGGAGTATTAGAGCAGTACTTC,CATRGLAGVLEQYF
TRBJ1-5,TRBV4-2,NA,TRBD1,TGTGCCAGCAGCGCAGACAGGGGGCTCAGGGATCAGCCCCAGCATTTT,CASSADRGLRDQPQHF
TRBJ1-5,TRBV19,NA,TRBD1,TGTGCCAGTAGTGGACAGGGGGGTTTCAATCAGCCCCAGCATTTT,CASSGQGGFNQPQHF
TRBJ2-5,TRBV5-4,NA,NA,TGTGCCAGCAGCCGTCCTCCGGGGCTGGAGACCCAGTACTTC,CASSRPPGLETQYF
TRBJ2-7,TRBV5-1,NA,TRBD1,TGCGCCAGCAGCCATACGAGACAGGGGGCTATCTACGAGCAGTACTTC,CASSHTRQGAIYEQYF
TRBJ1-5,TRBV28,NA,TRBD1,TGTGCCAGCAGTTTCAGGGGGGGAAGCAATCAGCCCCAGCATTTT,CASSFRGGSNQPQHF
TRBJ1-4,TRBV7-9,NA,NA,TGTGCCAGCAGCTTAGGTACTGCTAGAAATGAAAAACTGTTTTTT,CASSLGTARNEKLFF
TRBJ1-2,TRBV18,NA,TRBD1,TGTGCCAGCTCACCATCGCTCAGGGGGGATAATGGCTACACCTTC,CASSPSLRGDNGYTF
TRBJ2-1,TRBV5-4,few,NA,TGTGCCAGCAGCTTGCCGGGCCCCAACAATGAGCAGTTCTTC,CASSLPGPNNEQFF
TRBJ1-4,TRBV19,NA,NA,TGTGCCAGTAGTATGGGACAAAGTTATGGTGAAAAACTGTTTTTT,CASSMGQSYGEKLFF
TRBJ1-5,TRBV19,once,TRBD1,TGTGCCAGTAGTGCCAGGGGGTCCTCGAGTCAGCCCCAGCATTTT,CASSARGSSSQPQHF
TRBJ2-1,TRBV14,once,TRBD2,TGTGCCAGCAGCTTCACTAGCGGGAGGGTTAATGAGCAGTTCTTC,CASSFTSGRVNEQFF
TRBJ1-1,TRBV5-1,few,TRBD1,TGCGCCAGCAGCTTCAGGGGGCAGAACACTGAAGCTTTCTTT,CASSFRGQNTEAFF
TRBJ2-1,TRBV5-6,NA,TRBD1,TGTGCCAGCAGCTTGGACAGGGGGGCGAGTGAGCAGTTCTTC,CASSLDRGASEQFF
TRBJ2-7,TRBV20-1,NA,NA,TGCAGTGCTACTAGGAACTACGAGCAGTACTTC,CSATRNYEQYF
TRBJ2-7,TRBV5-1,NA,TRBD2,TGCGCCAGCAGCTTGGTATCGGGAGGGCACGAGCAGTACTTC,CASSLVSGGHEQYF
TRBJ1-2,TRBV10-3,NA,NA,TGTGCCATCAGTGAGCCTGACTTCTATGGCTACACCTTC,CAISEPDFYGYTF
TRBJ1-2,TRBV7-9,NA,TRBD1,TGTGCCAGCAGCTTGGGGGGACAGGGGAGTAACTATGGCTACACCTTC,CASSLGGQGSNYGYTF